Below are 23 T cell receptor beta chains sequenced from a single sample in a study of shared clonotypes between healthy human individuals. Libraries were prepared by immunoSEQ multiplex PCR; TCRdb keeps only in-frame clonotypes and omits some of them. The data show hundreds of thousands of clones, around 79% seen once. The sample was PBMCs. Receptors originate from a woman in her thirties or forties in good health. Some clones in this sample may be carry-over from other donors' samples.

The chain couples TRBV5-1 to TRBJ2-3; no firm D call. Trimming cost V 1 base and J 3 bases, with 3 bases left between them. From germline, CDR1 is SGHRS and CDR2 YFSETQ. The CDR3 is 12 amino acids. CDR3 nucleotide sequence: TGCGCCAGCAGCTTGATGACAGATACGCAGTATTTT. Amino acids: CASSLMTDTQYF.

Regarding this clone: A far larger clone is a single base away, which makes a read error likely. The same CDR3 arises from other DNA sequences in this sample as well. The rearrangement uses TRBV28 and TRBJ2-7; maybe TRBD2 (5 bases). Germline CDR1 and CDR2: MDHEN and SYDVKM. This CDR3 region has 14 residues. The CDR3 coding sequence is TGCGCCAGCAGTCCCTTGTCCGGGGCCTACGAGCAGTACTTC. Protein product: CASSPLSGAYEQYF.

The J gene is TRBJ2-5, the V gene TRBV14, with 9 nucleotides matching TRBD2. The CDR3 totals 16 residues. V shed 1 base and J 0 bases; nucleotides not matched to a gene: 3. In germline, CDR1 is SGHDN, CDR2 FVKESK. The CDR3 region is CASSQGLAAYQETQYF. In DNA form, the CDR3 reads TGTGCCAGCAGCCAAGGACTAGCGGCGTACCAAGAGACCCAGTACTTC.

The chain uses TRBV19 and TRBJ2-1; no reliable D call. This CDR3 is 15 amino acids long. From germline, CDR1 is LNHDA and CDR2 SQIVND (reference sequence). V dropped 1 base and J dropped 0 bases, with 7 bases sitting between them. CDR3 protein: CASSIAGSSYNEQFF. CDR3 nucleotides: TGTGCCAGTAGTATAGCGGGCAGCTCCTACAATGAGCAGTTCTTC. Looking up the rest from reference TRBV19 and TRBJ2-1 gives the full variable domain: DGGITQSPKYLFRKEGQNVTLSCEQNLNHDAMYWYRQDPGQGLRLIYYSQIVNDFQKGDIAEGYSVSREKKESFPLTVTSAQKNPTAFYLCASSIAGSSYNEQFFGPGTRLTVL.

This clone occurred once. This rearrangement joins TRBV6-5 to TRBJ1-1; D gene ambiguous. Germline V gene lookup returns CDR1 MNHEY and CDR2 SVGAGI. The CDR3 length is 14 residues. V lost 6 bases and J 1 base, leaving 12 bases between the germline ends. CDR3 sequence reads: CASRLAGGNTEAFF. The DNA of the CDR3 is TGTGCCAGCAGACTGGCGGGCGGGAACACTGAAGCTTTCTTT.

The J gene is TRBJ2-5, the V gene TRBV5-5; D is perhaps TRBD2 (7 bases). Germline V gene sequence: CDR1 SGHKS, CDR2 YYEKEE (reference sequence). Between the trimmed V and J ends, which lost 0 bases and 2 bases, there was a span of 17 bases. CDR3 length equals 17 residues. As DNA, the CDR3 is TGTGCCAGCAGCTTGGTCCTTCCCCGGGGGGCACAAGAGACCCAGTACTTC. Its protein is CASSLVLPRGAQETQYF.

This rearrangement joins TRBV30 to TRBJ2-5; TRBD1 or TRBD2 may be the D gene (5 bases each). The CDR3 has 14 amino acids. Germline CDR1 reads GTSNPN; CDR2 reads SVGIG (reference sequence). V was pared by 0 bases and J by 4 bases, with 12 bases between. The CDR3 nucleotides read TGTGCCTGGAGTGTTGGACACAGCGGAGAGACCCAGTACTTC. This encodes CAWSVGHSGETQYF.

This chain connects TRBV10-3 to TRBJ2-7, with 8 bases matching TRBD1. The CDR3 is 14 amino acids. In germline, CDR1 is ENHRY, CDR2 SYGVKD. The J segment lost 4 bases and the V segment lost 8 bases, leaving 10 bases of the junction unmatched. DNA of the CDR3: TGTGCCATCGGTTCCGGGACAGGTGGATACGAGCAGTACTTC. It specifies CAIGSGTGGYEQYF.

This clone was counted a few times. The chain joins TRBV30 to TRBJ1-2, with D unclear. This CDR3 spans 12 amino acids. Germline values: CDR1 GTSNPN, CDR2 SVGIG (reference sequence). Trimming cost V 1 base and J 4 bases, with 7 bases left between them. In nucleotides, the CDR3 is TGTGCCTGGAGTGAAGGAAGCTATGGCTACACCTTC. Amino acid sequence: CAWSEGSYGYTF.

The genes are TRBV5-5 and TRBJ1-2; 8 nucleotides line up with TRBD1. V was pared by 2 bases and J by 8 bases, with 11 bases of the junction left unmatched. CDR1 is SGHKS, CDR2 YYEKEE, per germline (reference sequence). This CDR3 comprises 15 residues. As DNA, the CDR3 is TGTGCCAGCAGCTTAATTCTGACAGGGGCATGGGGCTACACCTTC. Its protein product is CASSLILTGAWGYTF.

This clone was counted a few times. The chain recombines TRBV2 with TRBJ1-5, with D perhaps matching TRBD1 (5 bases). The V and J ends lost 2 bases and 5 bases respectively, with 10 bases between them. CDR3 length: 14 amino acids. Germline V lookup: CDR1 SNHLY, CDR2 FYNNEI. This CDR3 is CASSEQTDYQPQHF. The CDR3 bases are TGTGCCAGCAGTGAACAGACAGACTATCAGCCCCAGCATTTT.

The V and J genes are TRBV7-8 and TRBJ2-1; TRBD2 aligns across 10 bases. V lost 1 base to trimming and J lost 6 bases; unmatched junction nucleotides: 9. This CDR3 spans 17 amino acids. In germline, CDR1 is SGHVS, CDR2 FQNEAQ. This CDR3 is CASSLVASSGGFNEQFF. Here the CDR3 DNA reads TGTGCCAGCAGCTTAGTCGCGTCTAGCGGGGGTTTCAATGAGCAGTTCTTC. The full variable domain, in which reference TRBV7-8 and TRBJ2-1 provide the parts outside the CDR3, is GAGVSQSPRYKVAKRGQDVALRCDPISGHVSLFWYQQALGQGPEFLTYFQNEAQLDKSGLPSDRFFAERPEGSVSTLKIQRTQQEDSAVYLCASSLVASSGGFNEQFFGPGTRLTVL.

Comments on this clone: This is likely an artifact of a read error, given a far larger clone one base away. This rearrangement joins TRBV4-3 to TRBJ1-1; weak D call: TRBD1 (6 bases). The CDR3 covers 15 residues. Between the trimmed V and J ends, which lost 0 bases and 7 bases, there was a span of 15 bases. Germline values: CDR1 LGHNA, CDR2 YSLEER. The CDR3 loop reads CASSQDNRAGIEAFF. The CDR3 bases are TGCGCCAGCAGCCAAGATAACAGGGCAGGCATTGAAGCTTTCTTT.

This chain connects TRBV15 to TRBJ1-5, with a tentative D call TRBD1 (6 bases). The V gene lost 4 bases and the J gene lost 4 bases, with 11 bases spanning the gap. Germline-derived CDR1 and CDR2 are LNHNV and YYDKDF (reference sequence). The CDR3 runs 14 residues. The CDR3 is CATSMGHVNQPQHF. The CDR3 DNA reads TGTGCCACCAGCATGGGACACGTTAATCAGCCCCAGCATTTT.

The V call is TRBV28, the J call TRBJ2-3, with D unclear. Trimming left V 6 bases short and J 0 bases short, with 7 bases between. The CDR3 spans 13 residues. Germline V gene sequence: CDR1 MDHEN, CDR2 SYDVKM. Written as DNA, the CDR3 is TGTGCCAGCAGACCAATTAGCACAGATACGCAGTATTTT. As protein: CASRPISTDTQYF.

The chain couples TRBV13 to TRBJ2-5; D is possibly TRBD2 (5 bases). Between the trimmed V and J ends, which lost 0 bases and 1 base, there was a span of 9 bases. The CDR3 totals 15 residues. Germline lookup yields CDR1 PRHDT and CDR2 FYEKMQ (reference sequence). CDR3 in DNA: TGTGCCAGCAGCTTAGGGCTAGCAGCCCAAGAGACCCAGTACTTC. It codes for CASSLGLAAQETQYF.

This clone was counted only a few times. The genes are TRBV4-3 and TRBJ2-1; D uncertain. The V end was cut by 1 base, the J end by 0 bases, with 7 bases between. CDR1 is LGHNA and CDR2 is YSLEER in the germline V gene. This CDR3 has 15 residues. Here the CDR3 DNA reads TGCGCCAGCAGCCAAGGGCCCTCCTCCTACAATGAGCAGTTCTTC. Protein product: CASSQGPSSYNEQFF.

This rearrangement joins TRBV5-1 to TRBJ2-1; D might be TRBD2 (6 bases). V gave up 0 bases and J gave up 0 bases, with 16 bases separating them. Germline CDR1 and CDR2: SGHRS and YFSETQ. CDR3 length: 18 amino acids. CDR3 sequence: CASSLAGGEASSYNEQFF. The CDR3 nucleotides are TGCGCCAGCAGCTTGGCCGGAGGGGAGGCGAGCTCCTACAATGAGCAGTTCTTC. The entire variable domain, with the rest obtained from reference TRBV5-1 and TRBJ2-1, is as follows: KAGVTQTPRYLIKTRGQQVTLSCSPISGHRSVSWYQQTPGQGLQFLFEYFSETQRNKGNFPGRFSGRQFSNSRSEMNVSTLELGDSALYLCASSLAGGEASSYNEQFFGPGTRLTVL.

V and J are TRBV5-1 and TRBJ2-1, with 7 bases identical to TRBD2. Per germline, CDR1 SGHRS and CDR2 YFSETQ. The length of the CDR3 is 15 residues. Losses at the gene ends were 4 bases for V and 4 bases for J; bases not matched to a gene: 8. DNA for the CDR3: TGCGCCAGCAGCGCCGGGACTACCCGATACAATGAGCAGTTCTTC. This translates into CASSAGTTRYNEQFF. The full variable domain, its missing parts supplied by reference TRBV5-1 and TRBJ2-1, is KAGVTQTPRYLIKTRGQQVTLSCSPISGHRSVSWYQQTPGQGLQFLFEYFSETQRNKGNFPGRFSGRQFSNSRSEMNVSTLELGDSALYLCASSAGTTRYNEQFFGPGTRLTVL.

The chain has TRBV5-6 and TRBJ2-2; no reliable D call. Trimming left V 0 bases short and J 2 bases short, with 14 bases between. Germline CDR1 and CDR2: SGHDT and YYEEEE. The CDR3 covers 17 residues. The CDR3 nucleotides are TGTGCCAGCAGCTTGGGAGTTCTAGACGTCAACACCGGGGAGCTGTTTTTT. It is translated as CASSLGVLDVNTGELFF.

V usage is TRBV30 and J usage is TRBJ2-3; D is perhaps TRBD1 (6 bases). Trimming stripped 4 bases from V and 6 bases from J, with 8 bases between. This CDR3 spans 11 amino acids. The V gene's germline CDR1 is GTSNPN and CDR2 SVGIG (reference sequence). The CDR3 coding sequence is TGTGCCTGGACAGGGGCGGATACGCAGTATTTT. Encoded protein: CAWTGADTQYF.

This clone was counted a few times. This chain connects TRBV28 to TRBJ1-3, with TRBD1 identical over 8 bases. V gave up 2 bases and J gave up 7 bases; unmatched junction bases: 10. Per germline, CDR1 MDHEN and CDR2 SYDVKM. The CDR3 spans 16 residues. In nucleotides, the CDR3 is TGTGCCAGCAGTTTAGTGGCCAGGGGGCTTGGGAACACCATATATTTT. Protein: CASSLVARGLGNTIYF.

The V call is TRBV30, the J call TRBJ2-7, with TRBD2 identical over 10 bases. Trimming cost V 1 base and J 0 bases; bases outside gene matches: 3. The CDR3 extends over 15 amino acids. CDR1 is GTSNPN and CDR2 is SVGIG in the germline V gene (reference sequence). CDR3 sequence reads: CAWSGASGSSYEQYF. The CDR3 nucleotides read TGTGCCTGGAGTGGGGCTAGCGGGAGCTCCTACGAGCAGTACTTC.